One T cell receptor beta chain is described in this entry. Antigen: not known. The data stem from a study of T cell responses to AZD1222 COVID-19 vaccine. Sequencing used immunoSEQ multiplex PCR; TCRdb keeps in-frame clones, though not all of them. The profile shows roughly 100,000 clones, 90% of them singletons. Study-level points and caveats: It should be noted that donors were predominantly white British and more often female, and clonal diversity was possibly underestimated.

CDR3 length equals 13 residues. CDR1 and CDR2 from the germline V gene are SGHTA and FQGNSA. Between the trimmed V and J ends, which lost 0 bases and 5 bases, there was a span of 6 bases. The material sequenced was peripheral blood, taken 28 days after the second AZD1222 dose. The TCR originated in an adult who received the AZD1222 COVID-19 vaccine. The V call is TRBV7-2, the J call TRBJ2-3; D gene unclear. CDR3 nucleotide sequence: TGTGCCAGCAGCTTAGCACCCAGAGATACGCAGTATTTT. Its translation is CASSLAPRDTQYF.